A single sample gave rise to the 9 T cell receptor beta chains below, sequenced in a study of T-cell memory formation after mild COVID-19. Using its own MiXCR run on the 5' RACE reads, TCRdb lists one record per CDR3 protein. This table holds around 310,000 distinct CDR3 sequences, roughly 15% found once. Material for sequencing was PBMCs or a T cell subset sorted from them (not recorded which). Every receptor here comes from a man younger than 35 who had mild COVID-19 (a few samples of this study predate the infection). Cell type and time point are not known.

The sample holds many counts of this clonotype. V is TRBV7-6 and J is TRBJ2-1; 10 nucleotides match TRBD1. CDR3 length equals 15 residues. CDR1 SGHVS and CDR2 FNYEAQ come from the germline V gene. The J segment lost 4 bases and the V segment lost 5 bases, leaving 5 bases of the junction unmatched. The CDR3 bases are TGTGCCAGCAGCCCAGACAGGGGGCCATACAATGAGCAGTTCTTC. It is translated as CASSPDRGPYNEQFF.

The genes are TRBV4-3 and TRBJ1-5; 9 bases line up with TRBD1. Germline CDR1 reads LGHNA; CDR2 reads YSLEER. There are 16 residues in the CDR3. V lost 0 bases and J lost 7; bases outside the gene matches: 7. CDR3 region: CASSQDRAGTGQPQHF. The CDR3 region has the DNA TGCGCCAGCAGCCAAGATAGGGCCGGGACAGGGCAGCCCCAGCATTTT.

There are many counts of this clonotype. This chain connects TRBV28 to TRBJ1-1; tentative D call: TRBD1 (5 bases). Per the germline V gene, CDR1 is MDHEN and CDR2 is SYDVKM. This CDR3 region has 13 residues. V was cut by 6 bases and J by 10 bases, with 18 bases left in between. The CDR3 DNA follows: TGTGCCAGCAGCCCTGCCCCAGGGATTACAGCTTTCTTT. This codes for CASSPAPGITAFF.

The gene calls are TRBV5-1 and TRBJ2-3; 8 nucleotides agree with TRBD1. Trimming at V came to 5 bases and at J to 8 bases, leaving 7 bases not matched to a gene. The CDR3 is 13 residues long. Germline values: CDR1 SGHRS, CDR2 YFSETQ. The CDR3 coding sequence is TGCGCCAGCAGAGTCGACAGGGGCGGTACGCAGTATTTT. This encodes CASRVDRGGTQYF.

Many counts were recorded for this clonotype. The rearrangement joins TRBV2 to TRBJ2-4; 8 bases match TRBD2. V lost 8 bases to trimming and J lost 1 base; unmatched junction nucleotides: 1. The CDR3 is made up of 13 amino acids. Per germline, CDR1 SNHLY and CDR2 FYNNEI. The CDR3 reads CASRGGAKNIQYF. The CDR3, as DNA: TGTGCCAGCCGGGGGGGTGCCAAAAACATTCAGTACTTC.

This clonotype was detected only a few times. The chain couples TRBV6-6 to TRBJ2-3; D is uncertain. Germline lookup yields CDR1 MNHNY and CDR2 SVGAGI (reference sequence). Trimming pared 2 bases from V and 0 bases from J, leaving 6 bases between. This CDR3 is 14 amino acids long. CDR3 in DNA: TGTGCCAGCAGTTACGTACAGAGCACAGATACGCAGTATTTT. It specifies CASSYVQSTDTQYF.

About this clonotype: Since a much larger clone is just one base distant, this may be a read error. The rearrangement links TRBV9 to TRBJ2-5; 12 bases are a match to TRBD2. CDR1 is SGDLS, CDR2 YYNGEE, per germline. The CDR3 runs to 16 residues. The CDR3 sequence is CARSGPSGGAEETQYF. The CDR3 DNA is TGTGCCAGAAGCGGCCCTAGCGGGGGGGCGGAGGAGACCCAGTACTTC.

This clonotype has a handful of counts. The V call is TRBV7-9, the J call TRBJ2-5; either TRBD1 or TRBD2 may supply D (5 bases each). The V end was cut by 5 bases, the J end by 3 bases, with 13 bases between. The CDR3 runs 14 residues. CDR1 is SEHNR and CDR2 is FQNEAQ in the germline V gene (reference sequence). The CDR3 loop is CASSRGVGKETQYF. DNA of the CDR3: TGTGCCAGCAGCCGAGGGGTGGGTAAAGAGACCCAGTACTTC.

This clonotype occurred a few times. The V call is TRBV5-4, the J call TRBJ2-7; D is possibly TRBD1 (5 bases). V was pared by 0 bases and J by 8 bases, with 18 bases between. Germline V lookup: CDR1 SGHNT, CDR2 YYREEE (reference sequence). CDR3 length: 15 residues. This CDR3 reads CASSLVTAGKVKQYV. The CDR3 DNA follows: TGTGCCAGCAGCTTGGTGACGGCAGGGAAAGTCAAGCAGTACGTC.